The 14 T cell receptor beta chains reported below all come from one sample, sequenced in a study of response to subunit inactivated influenza vaccine. In TCRdb, the RT-PCR reads were re-called with MiXCR into one record per CDR3 protein. This sample carries about 240,000 distinct CDR3 sequences, about 12% of them seen once, and the ten largest clones take approximately 8.3%. The specimen was non-naive T cells sorted from PBMCs, collected approximately 15 days before vaccination. These receptors all stem from a man aged 50 to 59 who received an inactivated influenza vaccine.

The sample holds a few counts of this clonotype. The chain employs TRBV28 and TRBJ1-4; the match to TRBD1 covers 9 bases. Trimming at V came to 7 bases and at J to 8 bases, leaving 11 bases not matched to a gene. The CDR3 length is 15 residues. Germline lookup yields CDR1 MDHEN and CDR2 SYDVKM. This chain's CDR3 is CASNGGQGAGEKLFF. CDR3 DNA sequence: TGTGCCAGCAATGGGGGACAGGGAGCGGGCGAAAAACTGTTTTTT.

This clonotype was observed a few times. The CDR3 spells CSARDRSQETQYF. CDR3 coding DNA: TGCAGTGCTAGAGACAGGAGCCAAGAGACCCAGTACTTC. The rearrangement uses TRBV20-1 and TRBJ2-5; D uncertain. Deletions cut 0 bases from V and 1 base from J, with 6 bases between. Germline lookup yields CDR1 DFQATT and CDR2 SNEGSKA (reference sequence). CDR3 length: 13 residues.

The rearrangement links TRBV29-1 to TRBJ2-5, with unresolved D. V gave up 4 bases and J gave up 5 bases, with 5 bases separating them. The germline V gene encodes CDR1 SQVTM and CDR2 ANQGSEA. CDR3 length equals 10 residues. CDR3 nucleotide sequence: TGCAGCGTTGCTTGGGAGACCCAGTACTTC. Translated, it gives CSVAWETQYF.

The sample holds a few counts of this clonotype. The J gene is TRBJ1-2, the V gene TRBV14; D unresolved. Trimming pared 6 bases from V and 4 bases from J, leaving 9 bases between. The CDR3 is 12 amino acids. In germline, CDR1 is SGHDN, CDR2 FVKESK. The CDR3 DNA is TGTGCCAGCAGTTGGCGGAGCTATGGCTACACCTTC. It translates to CASSWRSYGYTF.

The V gene is TRBV5-1, the J gene TRBJ1-2; D unresolved. The CDR3 covers 15 residues. Germline V gene lookup returns CDR1 SGHRS and CDR2 YFSETQ. The V and J ends lost 2 bases and 4 bases respectively, with 15 bases between them. CDR3 sequence reads: CASSLSDPGTYGYTF. In nucleotides, the CDR3 is TGCGCCAGCAGCTTATCCGACCCCGGCACCTATGGCTACACCTTC.

This clonotype was counted at least ten times. The rearrangement joins TRBV20-1 to TRBJ1-5; 10 nucleotides line up with TRBD1. Germline CDR1 DFQATT, CDR2 SNEGSKA (reference sequence). J gave up 4 bases and V 1 base, and 7 bases lay outside the gene matches. CDR3 length: 16 amino acids. The CDR3 bases are TGCAGTGCTAGAGGGCCGGGACAGGGGATTAATCAGCCCCAGCATTTT. Amino acid sequence: CSARGPGQGINQPQHF.

V is TRBV12-3 or TRBV12-4 and J is TRBJ2-2, with TRBD1 matching 9 bases. This CDR3 is 16 amino acids long. Losses at the gene ends were 5 bases for V and 3 bases for J; bases not matched to a gene: 7. The CDR3 sequence is CASSLETGGYTGELFF. CDR3 sequence (DNA): TGTGCCAGCAGTCTCGAGACAGGGGGTTACACCGGGGAGCTGTTTTTT.

V usage is TRBV25-1 and J usage is TRBJ1-2, with TRBD1 matching 7 bases. Losses at the gene ends were 3 bases for V and 4 bases for J; bases not matched to a gene: 8. The CDR3 is 15 residues long. CDR1 is MGHDK, CDR2 SYGVNS, per germline. The CDR3 reads CASSDDGQAVYGYTF. CDR3 DNA sequence: TGTGCCAGCAGTGATGACGGACAGGCAGTCTATGGCTACACCTTC.

This clonotype has at least ten counts. The chain combines TRBV20-1 with TRBJ2-1; D possibly corresponds to TRBD2 (6 bases). The CDR3 length is 15 residues. V was clipped by 0 bases and J by 8 bases, with 17 bases between them. Per the germline V gene, CDR1 is DFQATT and CDR2 is SNEGSKA (reference sequence). The CDR3 nucleotides read TGCAGTGCTAGAGACTACTTTAAAGCGGGCGATGAGCAGTTCTTC. Translation: CSARDYFKAGDEQFF.

The genes are TRBV12-3 or TRBV12-4 and TRBJ2-3, with 7 bases lining up with TRBD1. V lost 5 bases and J lost 8; bases outside the gene matches: 10. The CDR3 has 14 residues. The CDR3: CASSDGQVSGTQYF. The CDR3 DNA sequence: TGTGCCAGCAGTGACGGACAGGTCAGCGGTACGCAGTATTTT.

This clonotype turned up a few times. This sequence joins TRBV5-5 and TRBJ1-1; no definite D call. CDR3 length equals 12 residues. The V end lost 0 bases, the J end lost 10 bases, and 10 bases lay between the germline ends. In germline, CDR1 is SGHKS, CDR2 YYEKEE (reference sequence). The CDR3 DNA is TGTGCCAGCAGCTTGGGCCTCCTCGGAGCTTTCTTT. It translates to CASSLGLLGAFF.

At least ten counts were recorded for this clonotype. This sequence joins TRBV12-3 or TRBV12-4 and TRBJ2-3; 9 bases map to TRBD2. The CDR3 contains 17 residues. The J segment lost 0 bases and the V segment lost 1 base, leaving 5 bases of the junction unmatched. The CDR3 DNA sequence: TGTGCCAGCAGTTTAGGGATTAGCGGGGGTAGCACAGATACGCAGTATTTT. Its translation: CASSLGISGGSTDTQYF.

Ten or more counts support this clonotype. The CDR3 reads CASRGSLGPQHF. The CDR3 nucleotides read TGTGCCAGCAGAGGGTCTCTGGGGCCCCAGCATTTT. The chain carries TRBV25-1 and TRBJ1-5; D call uncertain. CDR3 length: 12 amino acids. Germline lookup yields CDR1 MGHDK and CDR2 SYGVNS. The ends were cut back, 6 bases at V and 9 bases at J, with 12 bases in the middle.

The V gene is TRBV5-1, the J gene TRBJ2-3; D perhaps matches TRBD1 (7 bases). Germline values: CDR1 SGHRS, CDR2 YFSETQ. The V and J ends lost 1 base and 7 bases respectively, with 22 bases between them. The CDR3 has 17 residues. The CDR3 nucleotides are TGCGCCAGCAGCTTGAGAGGAGGGGACAGCGGGTACAATACGCAGTATTTT. Translated: CASSLRGGDSGYNTQYF.